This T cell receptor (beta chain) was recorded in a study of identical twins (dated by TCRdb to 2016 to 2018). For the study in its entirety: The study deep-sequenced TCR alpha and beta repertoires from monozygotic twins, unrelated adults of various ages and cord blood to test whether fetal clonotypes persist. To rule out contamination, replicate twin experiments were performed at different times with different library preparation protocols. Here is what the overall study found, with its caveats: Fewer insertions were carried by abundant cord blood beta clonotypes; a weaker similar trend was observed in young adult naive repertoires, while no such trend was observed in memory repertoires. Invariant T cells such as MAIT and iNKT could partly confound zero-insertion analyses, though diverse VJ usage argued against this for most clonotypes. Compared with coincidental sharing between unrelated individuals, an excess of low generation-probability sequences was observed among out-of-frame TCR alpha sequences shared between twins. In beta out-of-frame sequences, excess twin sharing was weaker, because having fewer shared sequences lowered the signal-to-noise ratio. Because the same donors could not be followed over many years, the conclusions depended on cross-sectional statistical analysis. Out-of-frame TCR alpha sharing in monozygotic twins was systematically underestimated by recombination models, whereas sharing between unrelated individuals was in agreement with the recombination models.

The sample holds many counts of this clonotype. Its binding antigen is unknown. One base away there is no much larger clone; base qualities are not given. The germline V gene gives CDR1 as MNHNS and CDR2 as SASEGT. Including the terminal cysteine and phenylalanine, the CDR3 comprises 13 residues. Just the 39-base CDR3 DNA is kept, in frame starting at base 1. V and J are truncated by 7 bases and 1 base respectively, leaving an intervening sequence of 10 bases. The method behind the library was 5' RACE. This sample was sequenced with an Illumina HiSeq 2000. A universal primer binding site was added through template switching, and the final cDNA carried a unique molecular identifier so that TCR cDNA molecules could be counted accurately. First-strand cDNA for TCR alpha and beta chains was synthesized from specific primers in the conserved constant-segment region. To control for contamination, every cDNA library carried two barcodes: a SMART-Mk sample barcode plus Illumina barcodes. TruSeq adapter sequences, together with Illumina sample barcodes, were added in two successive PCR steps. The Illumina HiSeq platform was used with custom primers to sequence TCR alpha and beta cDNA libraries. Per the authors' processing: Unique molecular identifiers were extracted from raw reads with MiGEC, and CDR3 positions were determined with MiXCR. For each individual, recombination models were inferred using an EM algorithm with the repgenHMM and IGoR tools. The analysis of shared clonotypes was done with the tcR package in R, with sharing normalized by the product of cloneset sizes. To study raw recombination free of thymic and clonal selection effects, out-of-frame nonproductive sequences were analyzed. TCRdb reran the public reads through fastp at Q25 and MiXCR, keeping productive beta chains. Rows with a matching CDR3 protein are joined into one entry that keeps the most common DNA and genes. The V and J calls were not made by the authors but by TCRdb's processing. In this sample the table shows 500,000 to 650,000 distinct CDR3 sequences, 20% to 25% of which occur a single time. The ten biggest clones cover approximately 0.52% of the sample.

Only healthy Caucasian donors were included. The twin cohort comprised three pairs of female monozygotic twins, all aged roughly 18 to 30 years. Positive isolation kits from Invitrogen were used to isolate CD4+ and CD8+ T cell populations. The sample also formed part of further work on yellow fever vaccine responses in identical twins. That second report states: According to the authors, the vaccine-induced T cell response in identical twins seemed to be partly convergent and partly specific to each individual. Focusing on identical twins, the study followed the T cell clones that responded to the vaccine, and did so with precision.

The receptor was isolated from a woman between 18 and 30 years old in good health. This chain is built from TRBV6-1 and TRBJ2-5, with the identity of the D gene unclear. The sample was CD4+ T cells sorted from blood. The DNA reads TGTGCCAGCATCGCGCCAGGCCAAGAGACCCAGTACTTC. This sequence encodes CASIAPGQETQYF.